This TCR beta chain was obtained from a study of OX40 agonist ivuxolimab in advanced cancers. On the study more broadly: Dosing consisted of intravenous ivuxolimab at 0.01 to 10 mg/kg every 2 weeks.

Clones were read by immunoSEQ multiplex PCR, and TCRdb kept only the in-frame ones, dropping some. This table has more than 65,000 clones, about 91% appearing once. V gave up 5 bases and J gave up 4 bases; unmatched junction bases: 10. The CDR3 covers 17 residues. CDR1 and CDR2 from the germline V gene are SGHTA and FQGNSA. The material was CD4+ or CD8+ T cells sorted from blood, obtained in a trial of the OX40 agonist ivuxolimab. The J gene is TRBJ1-5, the V gene TRBV7-2; 11 nucleotides line up with TRBD1. The receptor comes from an adult with an advanced solid tumor such as melanoma, head and neck, liver or kidney cancer. CDR3 residues: CASSPVGGQGGNQPQHF. CDR3 bases: TGTGCCAGCAGCCCCGTAGGGGGACAGGGGGGGAATCAGCCCCAGCATTTT.